The next 15 T cell receptor beta chains were all read from a single sample in a study of sequential checkpoint blockade in melanoma. Profiled with immunoSEQ multiplex PCR; TCRdb holds only in-frame clones, not every one. The data show roughly 9,300 clones, 27% seen once. The treatment: randomized to nivolumab then ipilimumab (arm A) or the reverse (arm B). The sample in question was tumor tissue (inferred from file names), obtained from a patient given nivolumab and ipilimumab in sequence. These receptors all stem from a human donor with melanoma.

This clone is deemed medium-sized. The genes are TRBV19 and TRBJ2-2; D is perhaps TRBD1 (5 bases). V gave up 7 bases and J gave up 1 base, with 10 bases separating them. The CDR3 runs 14 residues. In germline, CDR1 is LNHDA, CDR2 SQIVND (reference sequence). CDR3 sequence (DNA): TGTGCCAGTAAGAGGACACTGAACACCGGGGAGCTGTTTTTT. It is translated as CASKRTLNTGELFF.

This clone was observed a handful of times. This chain uses TRBV11-3 with TRBJ2-2; D assignment may be TRBD1 or TRBD2 (5 bases each). V was trimmed by 5 bases and J by 3 bases, leaving 10 bases between them. Germline lookup yields CDR1 SGHNT and CDR2 YENEEA. The CDR3 is 14 amino acids. As DNA, the CDR3 is TGTGCCAGCAGCCCGGGGCTTTACACCGGGGAGCTGTTTTTT. Translated, it gives CASSPGLYTGELFF.

The CDR3 DNA is TGCGCCAGCAGCTTAAAAACAGGGTCTGGGGCCAACGTCCTGACTTTC. Its protein product is CASSLKTGSGANVLTF. V usage is TRBV5-1 and J usage is TRBJ2-6, with a weak D call TRBD1 (6 bases). Trimming left V 2 bases short and J 1 base short, with 10 bases between. Germline CDR1 and CDR2: SGHRS and YFSETQ. The CDR3 covers 16 residues.

V and J are TRBV11-3 and TRBJ1-4, with 10 bases fitting TRBD1. There are 14 residues in the CDR3. V trimming: 4 bases; J trimming: 7 bases; junction bases outside the gene matches: 3. Per the germline V gene, CDR1 is SGHNT and CDR2 is YENEEA. The CDR3 nucleotides read TGTGCCAGCAGCTGGACAGGGGGAGGTGAAAAACTGTTTTTT. Its translation is CASSWTGGGEKLFF.

The chain carries TRBV15 and TRBJ1-5, with TRBD1 as a possible D gene (6 bases). V lost 0 bases, J lost 5 bases, and 11 bases lay in between. Germline V CDR1 and CDR2: LNHNV, YYDKDF (reference sequence). The CDR3 contains 15 residues. CDR3 DNA sequence: TGTGCCACCAGCAGAGATCAGGGGATGGATCAGCCCCAGCATTTT. Its translation: CATSRDQGMDQPQHF.

The table lists this clone with a few counts. The chain couples TRBV28 to TRBJ2-4; D is undetermined. Germline V lookup: CDR1 MDHEN, CDR2 SYDVKM. The CDR3 runs to 13 residues. Trimming removed 7 bases from V and 2 bases from J, with 9 bases in between. DNA for the CDR3: TGTGCCAGCACATATGGGCCCAAAAACATTCAGTACTTC. This encodes CASTYGPKNIQYF.

This clone has only a few counts. The chain combines TRBV19 with TRBJ1-1; the match to TRBD1 covers 7 bases. V trimming: 8 bases; J trimming: 7 bases; junction bases outside the gene matches: 4. The CDR3 spans 11 residues. Germline V lookup: CDR1 LNHDA, CDR2 SQIVND (reference sequence). For the CDR3, the DNA is TGTGCCAGTCAAAACAGGGGTGAAGCTTTCTTT. It codes for CASQNRGEAFF.

This clone was picked up a small number of times. The rearrangement links TRBV28 to TRBJ2-3, with D maybe TRBD1 (5 bases). There are 13 residues in the CDR3. CDR1 MDHEN and CDR2 SYDVKM come from the germline V gene. With 4 bases removed from V and 9 bases from J, the gap between germline ends came to 14 bases. The DNA of the CDR3 is TGTGCCAGCAGTTCCACCTCAGGGAAAACGCAGTATTTT. It specifies CASSSTSGKTQYF.

The rearrangement uses TRBV19 and TRBJ1-1, with D unclear. V was shortened by 7 bases and J by 5 bases, with 23 bases between the two germline ends. This CDR3 region has 16 residues. The V gene's germline CDR1 is LNHDA and CDR2 SQIVND (reference sequence). The CDR3 here is CASTSLYSRRWTEAFF. The DNA of the CDR3 is TGTGCCAGTACCTCGTTGTACTCAAGAAGGTGGACTGAAGCTTTCTTT.

This chain uses TRBV6-7 with TRBJ1-2, with D possibly TRBD1 on 5 matching bases. TRBV6-7 carries the ORF label, with uncertain function. Deletions cut 5 bases from V and 2 bases from J, with 12 bases between. CDR3 size: 14 residues. The CDR3 coding sequence is TGTGCCAGCAGTGAAGTGGGGGGAAACTATGGCTACACCTTC. As protein: CASSEVGGNYGYTF.

This clone was seen a few times. The chain joins TRBV9 to TRBJ2-5; D possibly corresponds to TRBD1 (6 bases). CDR1 SGDLS and CDR2 YYNGEE come from the germline V gene. V gave up 5 bases and J gave up 4 bases, with 9 bases separating them. The CDR3 runs 12 residues. CDR3 region: CASRTGGETQYF. The CDR3 DNA sequence: TGTGCCAGCAGGACAGGAGGAGAGACCCAGTACTTC.

This clone was seen a few times. The genes are TRBV9 and TRBJ2-2, with D possibly TRBD2 on 5 matching bases. Germline V lookup: CDR1 SGDLS, CDR2 YYNGEE. V dropped 3 bases and J dropped 3 bases, with 21 bases sitting between them. There are 18 residues in the CDR3. The CDR3 DNA sequence: TGTGCCAGCAGCGACGACCGGGGAGCCAATGGGTACACCGGGGAGCTGTTTTTT. The encoded protein is CASSDDRGANGYTGELFF.

There are a few counts of this clone. The chain is built from TRBV6-8 and TRBJ2-3; D is possibly TRBD1 or TRBD2 (5 bases each). The CDR3 consists of 12 residues. The V end lost 10 bases, the J end lost 1 base, and 9 bases lay between the germline ends. CDR1 and CDR2 (germline): MNHGY, SAAAGT. The CDR3: CAIRGGTDTQYF. As DNA, the CDR3 is TGTGCCATCAGAGGGGGCACAGATACGCAGTATTTT.

This chain uses TRBV5-1 with TRBJ2-3, with 8 bases that match TRBD2. Looked up from germline, CDR1 is SGHRS and CDR2 is YFSETQ. CDR3 length equals 16 residues. With 0 bases clipped from V and 5 bases from J, the junction kept 8 bases outside the gene matches. The CDR3 nucleotides read TGCGCCAGCAGCTTGGACGCGGGGGGCGGAGAAGATACGCAGTATTTT. This gives the protein CASSLDAGGGEDTQYF.

This clone was recorded a few times. The rearrangement links TRBV28 to TRBJ1-2, with a possible D match to TRBD1 (5 bases). The CDR3 runs to 16 residues. Germline V CDR1 and CDR2: MDHEN, SYDVKM. Trimming removed 1 base from V and 4 bases from J, with 16 bases in between. For the CDR3, the DNA is TGTGCCAGCAGTTTATCCGGGGACGCCGCCTTCTATGGCTACACCTTC. Translating it yields CASSLSGDAAFYGYTF.